The 8 T cell receptor beta chains below all came from one sample that was sequenced in a study of cytotoxic CD8 clonotypes in ibrutinib-treated CLL. The table came from immunoSEQ multiplex PCR; TCRdb's copy has only in-frame clones and leaves some out. The sample holds fewer than 400,000 clones; 67% are singletons and the top ten take roughly 6%. Sequencing used PBMCs, obtained after 36 months of ibrutinib treatment. These receptors all come from a human donor with chronic lymphocytic leukemia.

The V call is TRBV5-1, the J call TRBJ1-2; D call uncertain. V lost 1 base to trimming and J lost 4 bases, with 11 bases between them. CDR1 and CDR2 (germline): SGHRS, YFSETQ. This CDR3 region has 14 residues. The CDR3 DNA follows: TGCGCCAGCAGCTTGATTGAGCCCCTCTATGGCTACACCTTC. Encoded protein: CASSLIEPLYGYTF.

The chain carries TRBV19 and TRBJ1-3; no firm D call. The germline V and J ends were trimmed by 6 bases and 0 bases, with 15 bases remaining between them. Per the germline V gene, CDR1 is LNHDA and CDR2 is SQIVND (reference sequence). The CDR3 runs 16 residues. This CDR3 reads CASRNLGPSSGNTIYF. The CDR3 DNA is TGTGCCAGTAGGAACCTCGGACCCAGCTCTGGAAACACCATATATTTT.

This rearrangement joins TRBV7-9 to TRBJ1-2, with a weak D call TRBD1 (6 bases). Germline V CDR1 and CDR2: SEHNR, FQNEAQ (reference sequence). The CDR3 sequence is 14 residues long. V dropped 4 bases and J dropped 8 bases, with 17 bases sitting between them. Here the CDR3 reads CASSSVDSTIGYTF. The CDR3 bases are TGTGCCAGCAGCTCCGTGGACAGCACTATCGGCTACACCTTC.

This clone was detected a few times. The CDR3 loop is CASMRTGPTLFF. The CDR3, as DNA: TGTGCCAGCATGCGGACAGGTCCAACCCTGTTTTTT. This chain connects TRBV2 to TRBJ1-4; 7 bases line up with TRBD1. CDR1 is SNHLY, CDR2 FYNNEI, per germline. The CDR3 is 12 residues long. With 7 bases clipped from V and 14 bases from J, the junction kept 10 bases outside the gene matches.

This clone was recorded a few times. V usage is TRBV7-3 and J usage is TRBJ2-3, with D hard to call. This CDR3 comprises 14 residues. Trimming cost V 5 bases and J 2 bases, with 11 bases left between them. Germline assignment: CDR1 SGHTA and CDR2 FQGTGA. CDR3 DNA: TGTGCCAGCAGCCCCCTGGGTAACACAGATACGCAGTATTTT. Amino acid sequence: CASSPLGNTDTQYF.

This clone was counted only a few times. This sample includes further DNA sequences coding for the same CDR3. This chain joins TRBV9 and TRBJ2-7; TRBD2 matches 8 bases. The CDR3 is made up of 14 amino acids. From germline, CDR1 is SGDLS and CDR2 YYNGEE. Trimming removed 3 bases from V and 0 bases from J; junction bases left unmatched: 2. CDR3 coding DNA: TGTGCCAGCAGCGCGGGAGGGAGCTCCTACGAGCAGTACTTC. Protein: CASSAGGSSYEQYF.

V usage is TRBV19 and J usage is TRBJ1-3; no reliable D call. This CDR3 region has 17 residues. Trimming left V 4 bases short and J 0 bases short, with 16 bases between. Germline V lookup: CDR1 LNHDA, CDR2 SQIVND (reference sequence). As DNA, the CDR3 is TGTGCCAGTAGTAATGTTTGGGCAGACAACTCTGGAAACACCATATATTTT. Translated: CASSNVWADNSGNTIYF.

The V and J genes are TRBV6-1 and TRBJ1-5, with a weak D call TRBD1 (6 bases). The CDR3 totals 16 residues. Germline CDR1 reads MNHNS; CDR2 reads SASEGT. The V end was cut by 2 bases, the J end by 0 bases, with 11 bases between. Here the CDR3 DNA reads TGTGCCAGCAGTGAAATGGGGGCCCGTAGCAATCAGCCCCAGCATTTT. Translating it yields CASSEMGARSNQPQHF.